This is a list of T cell receptor beta chains from one sample in a study of cytomegalovirus exposure and HLA in healthy donors. Clones were read by immunoSEQ multiplex PCR, and TCRdb kept only the in-frame ones, dropping some. The table includes under 300,000 clones, about 80% detected once. Sequencing input: PBMCs. The receptors stem from a woman aged 60-70 years in good health and CMV-seropositive. The CDR3 runs from the conserved cysteine through the conserved F or W. The D gene is left open where the match is weak. Rows may omit the clone size; those that give it use once, few, many or a size class.

CDR3nt	CDR3aa	len	d_gene	j_gene	abundance	v_gene
TGTGCCAGCAGCTTACAGGGCTCCGGCGAAAAACTGTTTTTT	CASSLQGSGEKLFF	14	.	TRBJ1-4	few	TRBV5-4
TGTACCAGCAGCCAAGACCTGGGGGCAAAAGGAAACACCATATATTTT	CTSSQDLGAKGNTIYF	16	.	TRBJ1-3	.	TRBV4-2
TGTGCCAGCAGCCCCCCGAGCCGATCTGGGGCCAACGTCCTGACTTTC	CASSPPSRSGANVLTF	16	.	TRBJ2-6	.	TRBV28
TGTGCCAGCAGCTTAACAGGGGGCGGGGAAGCTTTCTTT	CASSLTGGGEAFF	13	TRBD1	TRBJ1-1	few	TRBV7-9
TGTGCCAGCAGCTCCCTCCTAGCGTCATCAGATACGCAGTATTTT	CASSSLLASSDTQYF	15	.	TRBJ2-3	.	TRBV7-8
TGTGCCAGCAGCTTAAACTCGGGAGGGCTAGGAGAGACCCAGTACTTC	CASSLNSGGLGETQYF	16	TRBD2	TRBJ2-5	.	TRBV7-9
TGTGCCAGCAAGGGGCAAACCCAGAACTATGGCTACACCTTC	CASKGQTQNYGYTF	14	.	TRBJ1-2	.	TRBV25-1
TGTGCCAGCAGTTCCCGTAACAGGGCCAGCGATACGCAGTATTTT	CASSSRNRASDTQYF	15	.	TRBJ2-3	few	TRBV6-1
TGCGCCAGCAGCTTGGAGGGGGCGCGTGGAAACACCATATATTTT	CASSLEGARGNTIYF	15	TRBD1	TRBJ1-3	once	TRBV5-1
TGTGCCAGCAGAGGGACAGGGTACGATGCTGGCTACACCTTC	CASRGTGYDAGYTF	14	TRBD1	TRBJ1-2	.	TRBV6-1
TGTGCCAGCAGTTACACGGGACAGGGGGGCACTGAAGCTTTCTTT	CASSYTGQGGTEAFF	15	TRBD1	TRBJ1-1	.	TRBV6-5
TGTGCCAGCAGCTTGGAGAGGGCCGGGGAGCTGTTTTTT	CASSLERAGELFF	13	.	TRBJ2-2	.	TRBV5-7
TGTGCCAGCAGTTACTCCAGTTCGAACACTGAAGCTTTCTTT	CASSYSSSNTEAFF	14	.	TRBJ1-1	.	TRBV6-5
TGTGCCAGCAGCCTCCTAGTGGGCACTGAAGCTTTCTTT	CASSLLVGTEAFF	13	.	TRBJ1-1	.	TRBV5-6
TGTGCCAGTAGTATTTCTAGCGGGAGTTTTAGTAGGACAGATACGCAGTATTTT	CASSISSGSFSRTDTQYF	18	TRBD2	TRBJ2-3	few	TRBV19
TGCGCCAGCAGCGTAGAGACAGGGTTTGAAAAACTGTTTTTT	CASSVETGFEKLFF	14	TRBD1	TRBJ1-4	.	TRBV4-1
TGCGCCAGCAGCTTGGGCGGGAGAAACATTCAGTACTTC	CASSLGGRNIQYF	13	TRBD2	TRBJ2-4	.	TRBV5-1
TGCGCCAGCAGCCGGGTCAGCGGGACTGAAGCTTTCTTT	CASSRVSGTEAFF	13	.	TRBJ1-1	.	TRBV4-1
TGTGCCAGCAGTCCCCCCGGTCGGGACACTGAAGCTTTCTTT	CASSPPGRDTEAFF	14	.	TRBJ1-1	.	TRBV28
TGTGCCAGTAGTCCCGGGACAGGGGGCAAAAGAGCTTTCTTT	CASSPGTGGKRAFF	14	TRBD1	TRBJ1-1	.	TRBV19
TGTGCCAGCAGTTTTTCTCTCGGACAGGGGGCTATCGAGCAGTACTTC	CASSFSLGQGAIEQYF	16	TRBD1	TRBJ2-7	.	TRBV28
TGCGCCAGCAGCCAAGAGGGGGATGCCGGGACAGGGTATGAAAAACTGTTTTTT	CASSQEGDAGTGYEKLFF	18	TRBD1	TRBJ1-4	.	TRBV4-1
TGTGCCAGCAGCGGGGCTCGGACTAGCGGGAGAGAGACCCAGTACTTC	CASSGARTSGRETQYF	16	TRBD2	TRBJ2-5	.	TRBV5-4
TGTGCCAGCAGCCAAGATCGAGTTAGCCGGAACGAGCAGTACTTC	CASSQDRVSRNEQYF	15	.	TRBJ2-7	.	TRBV4-2
TGTGCCAGCAGCTTCCCGGCAGGGCTGTACACTGAAGCTTTCTTT	CASSFPAGLYTEAFF	15	.	TRBJ1-1	.	TRBV5-5
TGTGCCAGCAGTGAATCTAGCGGGAACACCGGGGAGCTGTTTTTT	CASSESSGNTGELFF	15	TRBD2	TRBJ2-2	.	TRBV6-1
TGTGCTAGCTCCTCTCATTCGGCAGGGCAAACCGGGGAGCTGTTTTTT	CASSSHSAGQTGELFF	16	.	TRBJ2-2	.	TRBV7-7
TGTGCCAGTAGAAGACTAGCGGGAGGGGACTACGAGCAGTACTTC	CASRRLAGGDYEQYF	15	TRBD2	TRBJ2-7	.	TRBV19
TGCGCCAGCAGCTCCGACGGGATAACTAATGAAAAACTGTTTTTT	CASSSDGITNEKLFF	15	.	TRBJ1-4	.	TRBV5-1
TGCGCCAGCAGCCAAGGACTAGCGGGACCAGTAAGCACCGGGGAGCTGTTTTTT	CASSQGLAGPVSTGELFF	18	TRBD2	TRBJ2-2	few	TRBV10-1
TGTGCCAGTAGCTTCGGACAGGGGGCCAACTACGAGCAGTACTTC	CASSFGQGANYEQYF	15	TRBD1	TRBJ2-7	few	TRBV19
TGTGCCAGCAGTGAAAACAGGGACACCGGGGAGCTGTTTTTT	CASSENRDTGELFF	14	.	TRBJ2-2	few	TRBV6-1
TGTGCCAGCAGATACGGGACTAGCGTAAGCTACGAGCAGTACTTC	CASRYGTSVSYEQYF	15	TRBD2	TRBJ2-7	once	TRBV6-5
TGTGCCAGCAGCCCCCCCGGGACAGTGAACACTGAAGCTTTCTTT	CASSPPGTVNTEAFF	15	TRBD1	TRBJ1-1	.	TRBV14
TGTGCCAGCAGTTTGGGCCGAAACTACGAGCAGTACTTC	CASSLGRNYEQYF	13	.	TRBJ2-7	.	TRBV28
TGTGCCAGCAGGGGGGGGCGTGAAAAACTGTTTTTT	CASRGGREKLFF	12	.	TRBJ1-4	.	TRBV27
TGCAGCGTTGATTCCGCCCGACTAGACAATGAGCAGTTCTTC	CSVDSARLDNEQFF	14	.	TRBJ2-1	.	TRBV29-1
TGCGCCAGCAGGCTAATTAGCGGGAGAAATGACGAGCAGTACTTC	CASRLISGRNDEQYF	15	TRBD2	TRBJ2-7	.	TRBV5-1
TGTGCCAGCAGCTCCCGGGGGGCCCGGTTAGAAACAGATACGCAGTATTTT	CASSSRGARLETDTQYF	17	.	TRBJ2-3	.	TRBV9
TGTGCCAGCAGCGAAAGCGGGAGCAGGTACGAGCAGTACTTC	CASSESGSRYEQYF	14	TRBD2	TRBJ2-7	.	TRBV9
TGCGCCAGCAGCTTGGCTCGAAGCGGGAGCCTCACAGATACGCAGTATTTT	CASSLARSGSLTDTQYF	17	TRBD2	TRBJ2-3	.	TRBV5-1
TGTGCCAGCGGACAGTACCACTCCTACGAGCAGTACTTC	CASGQYHSYEQYF	13	.	TRBJ2-7	.	TRBV6-1
TGTGCCAGCCAGCGGGAGATCATGGAGACCCAGTACTTC	CASQREIMETQYF	13	TRBD2	TRBJ2-5	.	TRBV9
TGTGCTAGTGGTTTGGTACAAGGACAGGGGACCGGGGAGCTGTTTTTT	CASGLVQGQGTGELFF	16	TRBD1	TRBJ2-2	.	TRBV12-5
TGTGCCAGCAGTGTCGACAGGGGGCGTACTGAAGCTTTCTTT	CASSVDRGRTEAFF	14	TRBD1	TRBJ1-1	.	TRBV2
TGTGCCAGCAGCTTAACCAAACAGGGTTTCAGGGAGACCCAGTACTTC	CASSLTKQGFRETQYF	16	.	TRBJ2-5	.	TRBV13
TGTGCCAGCAGCTTGGTCAGGGTGAACACTGAAGCTTTCTTT	CASSLVRVNTEAFF	14	.	TRBJ1-1	.	TRBV5-6
TGTGCCAGTAGTATTTCTGGACTAGCCGTCAATGAGCAGTTCTTC	CASSISGLAVNEQFF	15	TRBD2	TRBJ2-1	.	TRBV19
TGTGCCAGCAGTGAAGCCCGACAGGGTGGCTACACCTTC	CASSEARQGGYTF	13	TRBD1	TRBJ1-2	few	TRBV2
TGTGCCGTCGATCCGGGGGTACTTTCCCCCGGCGAGCAGTACTTC	CAVDPGVLSPGEQYF	15	.	TRBJ2-7	once	TRBV28
TGCGCCAGCAGCTTACAGGGTAGGACCGCTAGCGGGAGGACCCCCTACGAGCAGTACTTC	CASSLQGRTASGRTPYEQYF	20	TRBD2	TRBJ2-7	.	TRBV5-1
TGTGCCAGCAGTTCGATACAGGGGGGCATCGACGAGCAGTACTTC	CASSSIQGGIDEQYF	15	TRBD1	TRBJ2-7	.	TRBV6-6
TGTGCCAGCAGCGTAGCCGACAGGGTCACGCAGTATTTT	CASSVADRVTQYF	13	TRBD1	TRBJ2-3	once	TRBV9
TGTGCCACTACGAGGGTCGCAACAGATACGCAGTATTTT	CATTRVATDTQYF	13	.	TRBJ2-3	.	TRBV27
TGTGCCAGCAGTGAGAGCGGGGCGTTCTCTAACTATGGCTACACCTTC	CASSESGAFSNYGYTF	16	.	TRBJ1-2	once	TRBV6-1
TGTGCCACCGGACTAGTTATGGCAGCTAATGAAAAACTGTTTTTT	CATGLVMAANEKLFF	15	.	TRBJ1-4	.	TRBV15
TGTGCCAGCTCATCCGGCGGGAGGCCCTCCTACAATGAGCAGTTCTTC	CASSSGGRPSYNEQFF	16	TRBD2	TRBJ2-1	.	TRBV18